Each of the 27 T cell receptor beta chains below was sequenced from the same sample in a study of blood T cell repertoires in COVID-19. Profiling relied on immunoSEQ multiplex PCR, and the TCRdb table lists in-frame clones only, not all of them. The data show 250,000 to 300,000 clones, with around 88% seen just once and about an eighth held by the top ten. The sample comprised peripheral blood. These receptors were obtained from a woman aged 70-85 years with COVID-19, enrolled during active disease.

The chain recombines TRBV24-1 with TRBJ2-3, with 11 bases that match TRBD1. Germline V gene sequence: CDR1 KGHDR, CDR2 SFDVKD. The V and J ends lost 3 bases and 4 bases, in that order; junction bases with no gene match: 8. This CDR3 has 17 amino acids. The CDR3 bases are TGTGCCACCAGTGATCCGTCCAGGACAGGGGGCCCAGATACGCAGTATTTT. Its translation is CATSDPSRTGGPDTQYF.

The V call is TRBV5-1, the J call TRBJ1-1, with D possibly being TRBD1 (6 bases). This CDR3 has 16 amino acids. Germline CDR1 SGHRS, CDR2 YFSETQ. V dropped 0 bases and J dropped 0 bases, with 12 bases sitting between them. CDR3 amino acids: CASSLATGNMNTEAFF. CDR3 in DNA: TGCGCCAGCAGCTTGGCGACAGGAAACATGAACACTGAAGCTTTCTTT. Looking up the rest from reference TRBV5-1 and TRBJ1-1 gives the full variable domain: KAGVTQTPRYLIKTRGQQVTLSCSPISGHRSVSWYQQTPGQGLQFLFEYFSETQRNKGNFPGRFSGRQFSNSRSEMNVSTLELGDSALYLCASSLATGNMNTEAFFGQGTRLTVV.

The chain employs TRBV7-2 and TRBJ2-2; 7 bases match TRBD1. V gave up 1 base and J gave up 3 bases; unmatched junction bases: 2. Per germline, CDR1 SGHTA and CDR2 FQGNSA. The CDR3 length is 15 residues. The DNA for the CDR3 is TGTGCCAGCAGCTTAGGAGGGGGCCACACCGGGGAGCTGTTTTTT. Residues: CASSLGGGHTGELFF.

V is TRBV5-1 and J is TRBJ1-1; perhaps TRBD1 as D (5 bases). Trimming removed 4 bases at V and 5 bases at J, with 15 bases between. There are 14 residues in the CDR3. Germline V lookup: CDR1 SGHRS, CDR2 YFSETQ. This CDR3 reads CASSPLGGDTEAFF. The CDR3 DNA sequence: TGCGCCAGCAGCCCCTTGGGGGGTGATACTGAAGCTTTCTTT.

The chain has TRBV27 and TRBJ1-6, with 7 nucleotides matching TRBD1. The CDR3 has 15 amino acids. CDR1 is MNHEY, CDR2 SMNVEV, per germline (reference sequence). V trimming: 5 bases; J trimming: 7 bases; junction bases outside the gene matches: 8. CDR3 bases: TGTGCCAGCAGTCGGAAGGGGGCCGACAATTCACCCCTCCACTTT. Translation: CASSRKGADNSPLHF.

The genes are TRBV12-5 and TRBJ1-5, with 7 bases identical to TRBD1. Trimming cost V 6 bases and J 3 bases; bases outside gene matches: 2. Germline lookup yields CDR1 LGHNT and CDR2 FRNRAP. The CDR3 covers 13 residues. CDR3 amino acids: CASGTGFNQPQHF. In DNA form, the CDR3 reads TGTGCTAGTGGGACAGGGTTCAATCAGCCCCAGCATTTT.

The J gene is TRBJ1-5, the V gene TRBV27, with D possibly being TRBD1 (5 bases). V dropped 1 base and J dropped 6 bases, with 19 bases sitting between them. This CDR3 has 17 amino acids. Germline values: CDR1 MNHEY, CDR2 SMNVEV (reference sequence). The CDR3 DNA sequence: TGTGCCAGCAGTTTATGGGCGGCAGACGGGGGAGGTCAGCCCCAGCATTTT. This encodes CASSLWAADGGGQPQHF.

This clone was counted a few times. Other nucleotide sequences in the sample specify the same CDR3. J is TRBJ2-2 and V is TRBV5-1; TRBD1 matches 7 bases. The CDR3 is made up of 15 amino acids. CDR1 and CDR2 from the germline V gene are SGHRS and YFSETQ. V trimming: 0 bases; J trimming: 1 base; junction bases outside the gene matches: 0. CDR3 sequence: CASSLGTGNTGELFF. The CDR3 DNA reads TGCGCCAGCAGCTTGGGGACAGGGAACACCGGGGAGCTGTTTTTT.

CDR3 protein: CASSDRGGLPEQFF. CDR3 sequence (DNA): TGTGCCAGCAGTGATCGGGGGGGCCTTCCTGAGCAGTTCTTC. The chain couples TRBV13 to TRBJ2-1; 8 bases are a match to TRBD2. Germline lookup yields CDR1 PRHDT and CDR2 FYEKMQ (reference sequence). V lost 6 bases, J lost 9 bases, and 10 bases stayed unmatched. The CDR3 runs to 14 residues.

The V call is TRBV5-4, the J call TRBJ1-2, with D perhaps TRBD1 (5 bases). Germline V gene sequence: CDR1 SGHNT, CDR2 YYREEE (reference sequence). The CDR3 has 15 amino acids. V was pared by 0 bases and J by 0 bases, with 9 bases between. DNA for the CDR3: TGTGCCAGCAGCTTGGAGGGGTCTTCTAACTATGGCTACACCTTC. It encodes CASSLEGSSNYGYTF. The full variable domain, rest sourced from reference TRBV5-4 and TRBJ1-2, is ETGVTQSPTHLIKTRGQQVTLRCSSQSGHNTVSWYQQALGQGPQFIFQYYREEENGRGNFPPRFSGLQFPNYSSELNVNALELDDSALYLCASSLEGSSNYGYTFGSGTRLTVV.

This chain's CDR3 is CASSFRQGARYNEQFF. CDR3 in DNA: TGTGCCAGCAGCTTCCGACAGGGGGCGCGTTACAATGAGCAGTTCTTC. This chain uses TRBV5-6 with TRBJ2-1, with 10 bases that match TRBD1. Germline trimming cut 2 bases from V and 4 bases from J; bases unmatched to any gene: 6. CDR3 length equals 16 residues. CDR1 SGHDT and CDR2 YYEEEE come from the germline V gene.

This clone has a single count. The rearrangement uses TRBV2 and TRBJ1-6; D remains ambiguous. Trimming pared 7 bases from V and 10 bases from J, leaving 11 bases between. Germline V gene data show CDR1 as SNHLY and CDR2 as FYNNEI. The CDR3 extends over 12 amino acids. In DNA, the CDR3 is TGTGCCAGCACGAAAGGAGTCTCACCCCTCCACTTT. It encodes CASTKGVSPLHF. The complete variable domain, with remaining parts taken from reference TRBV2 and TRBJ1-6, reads EPEVTQTPSHQVTQMGQEVILRCVPISNHLYFYWYRQILGQKVEFLVSFYNNEISEKSEIFDDQFSVERPDGSNFTLKIRSTKLEDSAMYFCASTKGVSPLHFGNGTRLTVT.

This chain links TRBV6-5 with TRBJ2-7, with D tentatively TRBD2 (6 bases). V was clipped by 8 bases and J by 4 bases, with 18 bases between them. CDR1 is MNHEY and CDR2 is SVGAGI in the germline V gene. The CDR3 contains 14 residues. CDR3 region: CASASEGRGYEQYF. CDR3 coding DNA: TGTGCCAGCGCTTCGGAGGGAAGAGGGTACGAGCAGTACTTC.

Written as DNA, the CDR3 is TGTGCCTGGAAGGGTCAGGGTAATTCACCCCTCCACTTT. Amino acid sequence: CAWKGQGNSPLHF. The chain couples TRBV30 to TRBJ1-6, with D perhaps TRBD1 (5 bases). This CDR3 region has 13 residues. V dropped 4 bases and J dropped 6 bases, with 10 bases sitting between them. The germline V gene has CDR1 GTSNPN and CDR2 SVGIG (reference sequence).

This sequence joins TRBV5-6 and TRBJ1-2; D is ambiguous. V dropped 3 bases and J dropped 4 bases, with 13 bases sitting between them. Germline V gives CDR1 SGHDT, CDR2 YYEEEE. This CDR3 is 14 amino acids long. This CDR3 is CASSSMRNPYGYTF. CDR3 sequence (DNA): TGTGCCAGCAGCTCGATGAGGAACCCCTATGGCTACACCTTC.

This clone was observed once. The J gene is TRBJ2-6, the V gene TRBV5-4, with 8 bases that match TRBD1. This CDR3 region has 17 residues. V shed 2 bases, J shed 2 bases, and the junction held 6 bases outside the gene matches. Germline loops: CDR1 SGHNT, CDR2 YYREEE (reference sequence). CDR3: CASSFPQGAPGANVLTF. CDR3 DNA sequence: TGTGCCAGCAGCTTCCCCCAGGGGGCGCCTGGGGCCAACGTCCTGACTTTC. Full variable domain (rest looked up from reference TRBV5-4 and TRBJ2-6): ETGVTQSPTHLIKTRGQQVTLRCSSQSGHNTVSWYQQALGQGPQFIFQYYREEENGRGNFPPRFSGLQFPNYSSELNVNALELDDSALYLCASSFPQGAPGANVLTFGAGSRLTVL.

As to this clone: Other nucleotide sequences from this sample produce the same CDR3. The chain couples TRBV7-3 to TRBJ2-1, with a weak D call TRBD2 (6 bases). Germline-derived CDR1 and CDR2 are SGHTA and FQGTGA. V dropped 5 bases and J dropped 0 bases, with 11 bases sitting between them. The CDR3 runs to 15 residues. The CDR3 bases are TGTGCCAGCAGCGCGGGATCGAGCTCCTACAATGAGCAGTTCTTC. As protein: CASSAGSSSYNEQFF.

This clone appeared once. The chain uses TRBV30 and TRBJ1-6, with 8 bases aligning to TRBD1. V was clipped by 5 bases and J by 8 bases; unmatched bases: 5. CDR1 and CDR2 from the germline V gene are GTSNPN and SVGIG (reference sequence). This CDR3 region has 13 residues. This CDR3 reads CAWDWDRYSPLHF. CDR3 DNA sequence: TGTGCCTGGGACTGGGACAGGTATTCACCCCTCCACTTT. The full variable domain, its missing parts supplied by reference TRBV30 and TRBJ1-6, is SQTIHQWPATLVQPVGSPLSLECTVEGTSNPNLYWYRQAAGRGLQLLFYSVGIGQISSEVPQNLSASRPQDRQFILSSKKLLLSDSGFYLCAWDWDRYSPLHFGNGTRLTVT.

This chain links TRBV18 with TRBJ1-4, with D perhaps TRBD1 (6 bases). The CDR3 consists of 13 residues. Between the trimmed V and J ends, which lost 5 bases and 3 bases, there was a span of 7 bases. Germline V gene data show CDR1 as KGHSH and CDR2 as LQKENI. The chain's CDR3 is CASSRGSNEKLFF. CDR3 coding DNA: TGTGCCAGCTCAAGGGGGTCTAATGAAAAACTGTTTTTT.

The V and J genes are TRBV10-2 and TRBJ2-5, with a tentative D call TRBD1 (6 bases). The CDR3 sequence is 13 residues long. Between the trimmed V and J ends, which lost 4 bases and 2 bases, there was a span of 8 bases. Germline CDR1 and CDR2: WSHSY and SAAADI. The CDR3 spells CASSGTVQETQYF. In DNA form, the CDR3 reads TGCGCCAGCAGTGGGACAGTACAAGAGACCCAGTACTTC.

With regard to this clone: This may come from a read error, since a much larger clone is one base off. This chain's CDR3 is CASSVTEYTEAFF. CDR3 sequence (DNA): TGTGCCAGCAGCGTCACGGAGTACACTGAAGCTTTCTTT. The chain employs TRBV9 and TRBJ1-1; D is undetermined. V was clipped by 2 bases and J by 3 bases, with 8 bases between them. Germline V CDR1 and CDR2: SGDLS, YYNGEE. The CDR3 totals 13 residues.

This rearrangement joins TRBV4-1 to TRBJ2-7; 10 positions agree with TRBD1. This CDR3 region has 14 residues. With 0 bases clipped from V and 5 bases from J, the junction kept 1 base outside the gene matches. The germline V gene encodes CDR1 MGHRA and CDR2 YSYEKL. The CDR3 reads CASSQETGGDEQYF. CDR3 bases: TGCGCCAGCAGCCAAGAGACAGGGGGCGACGAGCAGTACTTC.

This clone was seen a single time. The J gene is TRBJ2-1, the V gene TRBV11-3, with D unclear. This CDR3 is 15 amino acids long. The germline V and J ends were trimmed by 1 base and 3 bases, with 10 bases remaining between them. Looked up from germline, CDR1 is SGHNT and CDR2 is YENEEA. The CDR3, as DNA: TGTGCCAGCAGCTTAGGACTTTCCCGCTACAATGAGCAGTTCTTC. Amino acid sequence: CASSLGLSRYNEQFF.

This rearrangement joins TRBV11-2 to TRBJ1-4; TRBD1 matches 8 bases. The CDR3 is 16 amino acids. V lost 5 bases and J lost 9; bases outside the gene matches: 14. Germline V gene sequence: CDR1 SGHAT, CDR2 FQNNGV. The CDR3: CASSPGQGLGYQKLFF. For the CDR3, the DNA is TGTGCCAGCAGCCCCGGACAGGGATTAGGCTATCAAAAACTGTTTTTT.

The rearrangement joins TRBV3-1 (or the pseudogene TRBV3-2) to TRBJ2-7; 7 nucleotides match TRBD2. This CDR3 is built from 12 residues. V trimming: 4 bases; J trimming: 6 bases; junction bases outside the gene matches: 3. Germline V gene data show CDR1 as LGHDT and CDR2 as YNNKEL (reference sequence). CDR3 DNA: TGTGCCAGCAGCCGAGGGGAGGGCGAGCAGTACTTC. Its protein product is CASSRGEGEQYF.

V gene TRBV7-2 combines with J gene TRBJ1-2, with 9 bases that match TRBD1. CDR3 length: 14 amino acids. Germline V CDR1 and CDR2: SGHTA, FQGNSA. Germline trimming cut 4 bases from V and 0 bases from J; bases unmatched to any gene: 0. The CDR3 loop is CASSWTGANYGYTF. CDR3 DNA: TGTGCCAGCAGCTGGACAGGGGCTAACTATGGCTACACCTTC.

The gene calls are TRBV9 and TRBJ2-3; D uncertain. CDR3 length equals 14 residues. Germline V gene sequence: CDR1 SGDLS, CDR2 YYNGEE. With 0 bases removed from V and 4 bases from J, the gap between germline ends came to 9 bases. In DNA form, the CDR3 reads TGTGCCAGCAGCGTAGATAGTTCCCCAGATACGCAGTATTTT. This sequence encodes CASSVDSSPDTQYF.